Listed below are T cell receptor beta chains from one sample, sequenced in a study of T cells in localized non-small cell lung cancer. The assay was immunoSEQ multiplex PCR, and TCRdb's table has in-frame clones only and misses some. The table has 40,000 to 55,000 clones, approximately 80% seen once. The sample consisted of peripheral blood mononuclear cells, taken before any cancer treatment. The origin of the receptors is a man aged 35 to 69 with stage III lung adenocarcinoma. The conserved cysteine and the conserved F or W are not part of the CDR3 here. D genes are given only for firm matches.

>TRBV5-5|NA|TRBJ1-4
ASSGESRTGDEKLF
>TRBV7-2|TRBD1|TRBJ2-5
ASSFDRVTETQY
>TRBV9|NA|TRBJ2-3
ASSDFRLSTDTQY
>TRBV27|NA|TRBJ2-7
ASRPAGSRGSEQY
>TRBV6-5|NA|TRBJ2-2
ASDGINTGELF
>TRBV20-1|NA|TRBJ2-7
SMGVTYEQY
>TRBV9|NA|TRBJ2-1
ASSVGAEQF
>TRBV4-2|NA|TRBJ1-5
ASSQDYNQPQH
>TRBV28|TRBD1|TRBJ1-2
ASSLGTGGAWNYGYT
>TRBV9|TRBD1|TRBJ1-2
ASSPTFTGGGINYGYT
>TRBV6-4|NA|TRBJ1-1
ASRRWATQDTEAF
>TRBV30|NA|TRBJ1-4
ACLLLGSPNEKLF
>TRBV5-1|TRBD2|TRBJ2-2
ASSWTSGNTGELF
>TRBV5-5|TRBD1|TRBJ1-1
ASSSQGAVNTEAF
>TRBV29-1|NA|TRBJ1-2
SVAENVGAGYT
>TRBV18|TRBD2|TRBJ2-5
ASSPPGSGGQETQY
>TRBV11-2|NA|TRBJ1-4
ASSFGQFNEKLF
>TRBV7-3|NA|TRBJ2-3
ASSLSPGPTDTQY
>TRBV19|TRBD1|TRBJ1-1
ASGQGLTEAF
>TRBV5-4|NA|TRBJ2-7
ASSLMGAGEQY
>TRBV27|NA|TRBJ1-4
ASGGATNEKLF
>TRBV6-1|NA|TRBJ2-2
ASSEGAAQSTNTGELF
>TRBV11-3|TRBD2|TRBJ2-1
ASSLTRGGPSRREQF
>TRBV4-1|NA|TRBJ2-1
ASSQIYAREEQF
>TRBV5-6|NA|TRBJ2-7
ASSLETRNSYEQY
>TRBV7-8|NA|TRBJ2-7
ASSYSGTAGEQY
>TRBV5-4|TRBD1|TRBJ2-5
ASSPGDRTLQETQY
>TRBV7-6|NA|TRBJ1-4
ASSSPGPLRGKLF
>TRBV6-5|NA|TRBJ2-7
ASALTISYEQY
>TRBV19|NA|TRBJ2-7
ASSIGHEQY
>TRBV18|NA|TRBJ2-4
ASSPWDSPAKNIQY
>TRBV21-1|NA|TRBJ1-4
ASSKECTETNEKLF
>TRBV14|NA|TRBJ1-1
ASSQDGTSYTEAF
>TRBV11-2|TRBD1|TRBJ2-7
ASSSWTTGNEQY
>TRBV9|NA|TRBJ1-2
ASSVAASYGYT
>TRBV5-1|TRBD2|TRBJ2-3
ASSLVGSGDTDTQY
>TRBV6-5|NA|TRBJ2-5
ASSYRQEGTQY
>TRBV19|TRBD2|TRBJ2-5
ASSMMLGGKETQY
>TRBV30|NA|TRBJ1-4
AWSVPSRDTLEKLF
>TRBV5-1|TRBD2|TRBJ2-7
ASSLDLAGAFYEQY
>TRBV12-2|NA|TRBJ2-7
ASRHLCGDEQY
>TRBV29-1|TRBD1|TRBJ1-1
SVKTGGTEAF
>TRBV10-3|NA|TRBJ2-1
AIFIPDDNEQF
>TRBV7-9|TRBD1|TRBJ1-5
ASSWTGSNQPQH
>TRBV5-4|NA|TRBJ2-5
ATKLENLGETQY
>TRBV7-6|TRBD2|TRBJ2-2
ASSLGAGASTGELF
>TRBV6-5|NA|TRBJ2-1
ASSRGLGVHEQF